This passage covers 28 T cell receptor beta chains from one sample sequenced in a study of T cells in Graves' hyperthyroidism and ophthalmopathy. The CDR3 regions of TCR beta were amplified from RNA transcripts. HTBI primers were used for first-round RT-PCR of the TCR CDR3. TCRdb redid the calling of the multiplex PCR reads with MiXCR, one entry per CDR3 protein. This table holds approximately 360,000 distinct CDR3 sequences, around 14% found once. The specimen was blood. These receptors were collected from a woman aged 18-29 years with Graves' hyperthyroidism that later progressed to Graves' ophthalmopathy.

The sample holds many counts of this clonotype. In nucleotides, the CDR3 is TGTGCCACCAGCAGAGATCTGACACCGCGAGAGACCCAGTACTTC. Its protein is CATSRDLTPRETQYF. J is TRBJ2-5 and V is TRBV15; D unclear. Germline V gene lookup returns CDR1 LNHNV and CDR2 YYDKDF (reference sequence). The CDR3 runs 15 residues. The ends were cut back, 0 bases at V and 4 bases at J, with 12 bases in the middle.

The V call is TRBV2, the J call TRBJ2-7; D may be TRBD2 (5 bases). Looked up from germline, CDR1 is SNHLY and CDR2 is FYNNEI. The CDR3 is 15 amino acids. The V end was cut by 5 bases, the J end by 1 base, with 15 bases between. The CDR3 coding sequence is TGTGCCAGCAGTCGAACTTCGGGAAATTCCTACGAGCAGTACTTC. This gives the protein CASSRTSGNSYEQYF.

This clonotype was observed a few times. The gene calls are TRBV13 and TRBJ2-4, with D perhaps TRBD2 (5 bases). Germline V gene lookup returns CDR1 PRHDT and CDR2 FYEKMQ (reference sequence). V lost 3 bases and J lost 0, with 18 bases in between. CDR3 length: 18 amino acids. CDR3 residues: CASSFNAPWRTAKNIQYF. In DNA form, the CDR3 reads TGTGCCAGCAGCTTTAATGCGCCGTGGAGGACAGCCAAAAACATTCAGTACTTC. Supplemented by reference TRBV13 and TRBJ2-4, the full variable domain reads AAGVIQSPRHLIKEKRETATLKCYPIPRHDTVYWYQQGPGQDPQFLISFYEKMQSDKGSIPDRFSAQQFSDYHSELNMSSLELGDSALYFCASSFNAPWRTAKNIQYFGAGTRLSVL.

There are a few counts of this clonotype. V is TRBV4-1 and J is TRBJ2-3; no clear D gene. Germline-derived CDR1 and CDR2 are MGHRA and YSYEKL. The CDR3 extends over 13 amino acids. V was shortened by 1 base and J by 6 bases, with 8 bases between the two germline ends. The CDR3 is CASSQAGRDTQYF. The CDR3 DNA reads TGCGCCAGCAGCCAAGCGGGTCGGGATACGCAGTATTTT.

This clonotype appeared many times. The chain uses TRBV2 and TRBJ2-5, with D perhaps being TRBD1 or TRBD2 (6 bases each). Germline V gene lookup returns CDR1 SNHLY and CDR2 FYNNEI. The CDR3 contains 15 residues. V was clipped by 6 bases and J by 3 bases, with 17 bases between them. The CDR3: CASRTAEGVEETQYF. The CDR3, as DNA: TGTGCCAGCAGGACCGCGGAGGGGGTGGAAGAGACCCAGTACTTC. Full variable domain (remainder filled in from reference TRBV2 and TRBJ2-5): EPEVTQTPSHQVTQMGQEVILRCVPISNHLYFYWYRQILGQKVEFLVSFYNNEISEKSEIFDDQFSVERPDGSNFTLKIRSTKLEDSAMYFCASRTAEGVEETQYFGPGTRLLVL.

The rearrangement uses TRBV4-2 and TRBJ1-5, with 8 positions matching TRBD1. This CDR3 has 15 amino acids. Per the germline V gene, CDR1 is LGHNA and CDR2 is YNFKEQ. The trim removed 1 base at V and 7 bases at J, leaving 6 bases unmatched. The CDR3 bases are TGTGCCAGCAGCCAAGTATACAGGGGGGACCAGCCCCAGCATTTT. Protein: CASSQVYRGDQPQHF.

This clonotype appeared many times. The chain couples TRBV7-2 to TRBJ1-4; no reliable D call. Trimming took 5 bases from V and 5 from J, leaving 9 bases between them. The CDR3 runs 13 residues. CDR1 is SGHTA, CDR2 FQGNSA, per germline. The CDR3 DNA reads TGTGCCAGCAGCAATGAGGCCAATGAAAAACTGTTTTTT. Its protein is CASSNEANEKLFF. The variable domain in full, with the rest retrieved from reference TRBV7-2 and TRBJ1-4, is GAGVSQSPSNKVTEKGKDVELRCDPISGHTALYWYRQSLGQGLEFLIYFQGNSAPDKSGLPSDRFSAERTGGSVSTLTIQRTQQEDSAVYLCASSNEANEKLFFGSGTQLSVL.

This clonotype was detected ten times or more. The chain couples TRBV6-2 or TRBV6-3 to TRBJ1-2; 8 bases agree with TRBD1. The V segment lost 5 bases and the J segment 6 bases; nucleotides outside the gene matches: 8. The CDR3 is 14 amino acids. Germline CDR1 and CDR2: MNHEY and SVGEGT. The CDR3 DNA is TGTGCCAGCAGTACTGTGGACAGGGTCCATGGCTACACCTTC. Protein: CASSTVDRVHGYTF.

There are many counts of this clonotype. The chain joins TRBV28 to TRBJ1-2; the D is unclear. The germline CDR1 and CDR2 sequences are MDHEN and SYDVKM. The ends were cut back, 11 bases at V and 2 bases at J, with 12 bases in the middle. The CDR3 is made up of 12 amino acids. The CDR3: CALGSPNYGYTF. As DNA, the CDR3 is TGTGCCCTCGGGAGCCCCAACTATGGCTACACCTTC.

About this clonotype: The junction departs from germline at one end; a sequencing error may be responsible. The chain has TRBV5-5 and TRBJ1-1, with D hard to call. Germline loops: CDR1 SGHKS, CDR2 YYEKEE (reference sequence). This CDR3 comprises 15 residues. The CDR3 DNA reads TGTGCCAGCACCTATATGGTGGACCTGAACACTGAAGCTTCCTTT. Translating gives CASTYMVDLNTEASF.

The sample holds many counts of this clonotype. The chain has TRBV5-1 and TRBJ2-7; TRBD2 agrees at 7 bases. CDR3 length: 16 amino acids. V shed 0 bases, J shed 5 bases, and the junction held 11 bases outside the gene matches. CDR1 is SGHRS and CDR2 is YFSETQ in the germline V gene. The CDR3 loop is CASSLDLGEGLHEQYF. CDR3 DNA: TGCGCCAGCAGCTTGGATTTGGGGGAGGGCCTCCACGAGCAGTACTTC.

This clonotype was recorded a few times. The chain links TRBV12-3 or TRBV12-4 to TRBJ2-1; D possibly corresponds to TRBD2 (5 bases). V dropped 7 bases and J dropped 9 bases, with 19 bases sitting between them. The length of the CDR3 is 14 residues. The CDR3 DNA follows: TGTGCCAGCATCCCCCACTCCCTGGGGAGTGAGCAGTTCTTC. It translates to CASIPHSLGSEQFF.

The genes are TRBV11-2 and TRBJ2-1, with 7 bases fitting TRBD1. The germline V gene encodes CDR1 SGHAT and CDR2 FQNNGV. V lost 1 base, J lost 3 bases, and 12 bases stayed unmatched. There are 18 residues in the CDR3. The CDR3 spells CASSLGGAGTEGYNEQFF. The CDR3 DNA sequence: TGTGCCAGCAGCTTAGGAGGGGCCGGGACAGAGGGCTACAATGAGCAGTTCTTC.

The V call is TRBV9, the J call TRBJ2-1; maybe TRBD1 (5 bases). The germline V gene has CDR1 SGDLS and CDR2 YYNGEE. The CDR3 loop spans 17 amino acids. The V and J ends lost 0 bases and 3 bases respectively, with 16 bases between them. CDR3 bases: TGTGCCAGCAGCGTAGCTACTCAAGGGGCAGGCTACAATGAGCAGTTCTTC. It codes for CASSVATQGAGYNEQFF.

This clonotype was seen many times. This chain joins TRBV3-1 and TRBJ1-2; 7 bases line up with TRBD1. V was clipped by 4 bases and J by 12 bases; unmatched bases: 11. Per germline, CDR1 LGHDT and CDR2 YNNKEL (reference sequence). The CDR3 runs 13 residues. CDR3 in amino acids: CASSRTGTDYNTF. Here the CDR3 DNA reads TGTGCCAGCAGCCGTACCGGGACAGATTATAACACCTTC.

The chain uses TRBV5-1 and TRBJ1-2, with a tentative D call TRBD1 (6 bases). This CDR3 has 15 amino acids. V shed 7 bases and J shed 4 bases, with 20 bases lying between them. Germline V gene data show CDR1 as SGHRS and CDR2 as YFSETQ. The CDR3 bases are TGCGCCAGCGGCCTTCGGGGGGCTGCGGGCTATGGCTACACCTTC. It codes for CASGLRGAAGYGYTF.

V usage is TRBV7-2 and J usage is TRBJ2-3; 10 nucleotides match TRBD2. Losses at the gene ends were 1 base for V and 3 bases for J; bases not matched to a gene: 7. Germline-derived CDR1 and CDR2 are SGHTA and FQGNSA. CDR3 length: 17 residues. This CDR3 reads CASSLGLAGVGTDTQYF. The CDR3 DNA reads TGTGCCAGCAGCTTAGGCCTAGCGGGAGTGGGGACAGATACGCAGTATTTT.

This clonotype appeared a few times. The chain carries TRBV28 and TRBJ1-1; possibly TRBD1 for D (5 bases). The CDR3 length is 14 residues. Trimming removed 6 bases at V and 0 bases at J, with 11 bases between. Looked up from germline, CDR1 is MDHEN and CDR2 is SYDVKM. The CDR3 reads CASSKTAMNTEAFF. CDR3 nucleotide sequence: TGTGCCAGCAGCAAGACAGCGATGAACACTGAAGCTTTCTTT.

This clonotype appeared many times. The chain combines TRBV11-3 with TRBJ2-2; the D gene is possibly TRBD1 (5 bases). Germline V gives CDR1 SGHNT, CDR2 YENEEA. The CDR3 has 14 residues. Trimming removed 2 bases at V and 5 bases at J, with 9 bases between. CDR3 sequence: CASSLQGGTGELFF. CDR3 sequence (DNA): TGTGCCAGCAGCTTACAGGGTGGGACCGGGGAGCTGTTTTTT.

This clonotype was detected only a few times. V and J are TRBV20-1 and TRBJ2-3; 11 nucleotides align to TRBD2. Germline lookup yields CDR1 DFQATT and CDR2 SNEGSKA (reference sequence). This CDR3 is built from 15 residues. The V segment lost 0 bases and the J segment 9 bases; nucleotides outside the gene matches: 8. CDR3 sequence: CSARDRVLAGVTQYF. The CDR3 region has the DNA TGCAGTGCTAGAGACAGAGTACTAGCGGGAGTAACGCAGTATTTT.

This clonotype has ten or more counts. The chain uses TRBV28 and TRBJ2-5, with a tentative D call TRBD1 (6 bases). V lost 6 bases and J 5 bases, leaving 19 bases between the germline ends. The germline V gene encodes CDR1 MDHEN and CDR2 SYDVKM. CDR3 size: 15 residues. CDR3 sequence: CASSLSGQRGETQYF. In DNA, the CDR3 is TGTGCCAGCAGCCTCTCCGGACAGAGGGGGGAGACCCAGTACTTC.

This clonotype was detected many times. V gene TRBV6-2 or TRBV6-3 combines with J gene TRBJ1-4; D remains unclear. Trimming removed 0 bases at V and 7 bases at J, with 12 bases between. Germline CDR1 reads MNHEY; CDR2 reads SVGEGT. The CDR3 contains 15 residues. The CDR3 is CASSYSGGSGEKLFF. The CDR3 DNA sequence: TGTGCCAGCAGTTACTCCGGAGGGAGCGGTGAAAAACTGTTTTTT.

The chain is built from TRBV28 and TRBJ1-6; D call uncertain. Germline-derived CDR1 and CDR2 are MDHEN and SYDVKM. V lost 7 bases and J lost 7, with 5 bases in between. The CDR3 has 11 amino acids. CDR3 protein: CASKSNSPLHF. CDR3 DNA sequence: TGTGCCAGCAAATCAAATTCACCCCTCCACTTT.

In its sample, this clonotype was seen many times. The gene calls are TRBV13 and TRBJ1-1; D is possibly TRBD1 (5 bases). The V gene's germline CDR1 is PRHDT and CDR2 FYEKMQ (reference sequence). The V and J ends lost 1 base and 6 bases respectively, with 12 bases between them. The CDR3 length is 14 residues. DNA of the CDR3: TGTGCCAGCAGCTTAGAAGGCTGGGGCTCTGAAGCTTTCTTT. It yields the protein CASSLEGWGSEAFF.

The sample holds many counts of this clonotype. CDR3 nucleotides: TGTGCCAGCAGTGTCGTGCAGGGGAAGGGTAACTATGGCTACACCTTC. Translated, it gives CASSVVQGKGNYGYTF. The rearrangement uses TRBV25-1 and TRBJ1-2; a weak D match, TRBD1 (6 bases). From germline, CDR1 is MGHDK and CDR2 SYGVNS. V was clipped by 4 bases and J by 1 base, with 16 bases between them. The CDR3 sequence is 16 residues long.

This clonotype was detected many times. The chain combines TRBV7-6 with TRBJ2-3; 10 bases map to TRBD2. Germline CDR1 SGHVS, CDR2 FNYEAQ. V lost 4 bases to trimming and J lost 1 base; unmatched junction nucleotides: 8. This CDR3 spans 17 amino acids. CDR3 sequence (DNA): TGTGCCAGCAGCTGGGACCTAGCGGGAGCGGGCACAGATACGCAGTATTTT. It encodes CASSWDLAGAGTDTQYF.

V and J are TRBV2 and TRBJ2-7, with D maybe TRBD1 (6 bases). The germline gives CDR1 SNHLY, CDR2 FYNNEI. The CDR3 spans 17 residues. The ends were cut back, 10 bases at V and 1 base at J, with 26 bases in the middle. The CDR3 spells CAITGPTGTSLSYEQYF. In DNA form, the CDR3 reads TGTGCCATCACCGGGCCAACCGGGACATCGCTATCCTACGAGCAGTACTTC.

Worth noting for this clonotype: A single base separates this from a much larger clone, so it may be a read error. The chain has TRBV20-1 and TRBJ1-6; TRBD1 agrees at 7 bases. This CDR3 spans 14 amino acids. Germline CDR1 and CDR2: DFQATT and SNEGSKA (reference sequence). As DNA, the CDR3 is TGCAGTGCTAGTAGCGGGACAGAGGATTCACCCCGCCACTTT. It codes for CSASSGTEDSPRHF.